The 30 T cell receptor beta chains in this list originate from one sample, sequenced in a study of cytomegalovirus exposure and HLA in healthy donors. The table came from immunoSEQ multiplex PCR; TCRdb's copy has only in-frame clones and leaves some out. Among 110,000 to 150,000 clones listed, around nine tenths were seen once. The sequenced sample was PBMCs. All receptors come from a woman in her late teens or twenties in good health and CMV-seropositive.

The rearrangement links TRBV5-1 to TRBJ2-7; TRBD2 matches 9 bases. V trimming: 4 bases; J trimming: 7 bases; junction bases outside the gene matches: 12. The CDR3 loop spans 15 amino acids. CDR1 is SGHRS and CDR2 is YFSETQ in the germline V gene. This CDR3 reads CASSNSSGALGEQYF. The CDR3 DNA sequence: TGCGCCAGCAGCAATTCTAGCGGGGCATTGGGAGAGCAGTACTTC. The whole variable domain, remainder taken from reference TRBV5-1 and TRBJ2-7, is KAGVTQTPRYLIKTRGQQVTLSCSPISGHRSVSWYQQTPGQGLQFLFEYFSETQRNKGNFPGRFSGRQFSNSRSEMNVSTLELGDSALYLCASSNSSGALGEQYFGPGTRLTVT.

The chain recombines TRBV6-5 with TRBJ2-5, with D possibly TRBD2 on 5 matching bases. V was shortened by 2 bases and J by 5 bases, with 12 bases between the two germline ends. Germline V gene lookup returns CDR1 MNHEY and CDR2 SVGAGI. The CDR3 extends over 14 amino acids. This CDR3 is CASSYEGQRETQYF. CDR3 DNA sequence: TGTGCCAGCAGTTACGAGGGTCAGAGGGAGACCCAGTACTTC.

This clone came up once. The chain recombines TRBV7-3 with TRBJ1-1; 7 bases fit TRBD1. Germline V CDR1 and CDR2: SGHTA, FQGTGA. The CDR3 loop spans 16 amino acids. J lost 0 bases, V lost 6 bases, and 10 bases had no gene match. This CDR3 is CASSFRQGRVNTEAFF. CDR3 DNA sequence: TGTGCCAGCAGTTTCAGACAGGGACGGGTGAACACTGAAGCTTTCTTT.

The J gene is TRBJ2-7, the V gene TRBV11-3; a weak D match, TRBD1 (6 bases). Trimming cost V 5 bases and J 3 bases, with 17 bases left between them. Germline CDR1 SGHNT, CDR2 YENEEA. The CDR3 loop spans 15 amino acids. The CDR3 reads CASSLGQRGNYEQYF. In DNA, the CDR3 is TGTGCCAGCAGCCTCGGACAGAGAGGGAACTACGAGCAGTACTTC.

The chain uses TRBV28 and TRBJ1-4; a weak D match, TRBD1 (5 bases). Germline loops: CDR1 MDHEN, CDR2 SYDVKM. The CDR3 loop spans 11 amino acids. The V gene lost 11 bases and the J gene lost 8 bases, with 12 bases spanning the gap. Here the CDR3 reads CAGRGREKLFF. DNA of the CDR3: TGTGCCGGGAGGGGCAGGGAAAAACTGTTTTTT.

The chain couples TRBV7-2 to TRBJ1-5; 8 bases line up with TRBD1. The V gene's germline CDR1 is SGHTA and CDR2 FQGNSA. After removal of 8 bases from V and 6 bases from J, the junction contained 12 bases not matched to a gene. The CDR3 runs 15 residues. The chain's CDR3 is CASGEPGQVSQPQHF. For the CDR3, the DNA is TGTGCCAGCGGAGAACCGGGACAGGTGAGTCAGCCCCAGCATTTT.

The rearrangement joins TRBV28 to TRBJ2-1; D is undetermined. The CDR3 is 16 amino acids. Trimming pared 4 bases from V and 2 bases from J, leaving 15 bases between. Germline CDR1 and CDR2: MDHEN and SYDVKM. CDR3 sequence (DNA): TGTGCCAGCAGTTCCTTCGGCGGAACGACCTACAATGAGCAGTTCTTC. As protein: CASSSFGGTTYNEQFF.

The chain joins TRBV7-2 to TRBJ1-4; D remains ambiguous. From germline, CDR1 is SGHTA and CDR2 FQGNSA. The V and J ends lost 1 base and 8 bases respectively, with 20 bases between them. The CDR3 sequence is 17 residues long. CDR3 coding DNA: TGTGCCAGCAGCTTAGATCCCGCGGGAGCGGTTGGGGAAAAACTGTTTTTT. Protein product: CASSLDPAGAVGEKLFF.

The rearrangement uses TRBV4-1 and TRBJ2-5; possible D gene TRBD2, 5 bases. This CDR3 is built from 13 residues. Germline V gene lookup returns CDR1 MGHRA and CDR2 YSYEKL. The ends were cut back, 4 bases at V and 0 bases at J, with 6 bases in the middle. CDR3 in DNA: TGCGCCAGCAGCCGAGGGTACCAAGAGACCCAGTACTTC. Translating it yields CASSRGYQETQYF.

The gene calls are TRBV5-1 and TRBJ2-1, with TRBD1 matching 9 bases. Germline trimming cut 4 bases from V and 4 bases from J; bases unmatched to any gene: 6. This CDR3 is built from 15 residues. CDR1 is SGHRS, CDR2 YFSETQ, per germline. As DNA, the CDR3 is TGCGCCAGCAGCCACCGACAGGGGGGGTACAATGAGCAGTTCTTC. Protein sequence: CASSHRQGGYNEQFF.

The V call is TRBV2, the J call TRBJ2-7, with TRBD2 as a possible D gene (5 bases). The CDR3 spans 11 residues. Trimming pared 8 bases from V and 3 bases from J, leaving 8 bases between. CDR1 is SNHLY and CDR2 is FYNNEI in the germline V gene. CDR3 protein: CASGGHYEQYF. Here the CDR3 DNA reads TGTGCCAGCGGCGGGCACTACGAGCAGTACTTC.

A few counts support this clone. CDR3 residues: CASSPPSRNEQFF. The DNA for the CDR3 is TGTGCCAGCTCACCACCTAGCCGGAATGAGCAGTTCTTC. This chain joins TRBV18 and TRBJ2-1; no reliable D call. The CDR3 extends over 13 amino acids. V was cut by 0 bases and J by 7 bases, with 7 bases left in between. Germline CDR1 reads KGHSH; CDR2 reads LQKENI.

The V call is TRBV15, the J call TRBJ1-2; D possibly corresponds to TRBD1 (5 bases). Trimming removed 1 base from V and 8 bases from J, with 11 bases in between. Germline CDR1 LNHNV, CDR2 YYDKDF (reference sequence). The CDR3 is 13 amino acids. The CDR3 DNA is TGTGCCACCAGCAGAGGTCGGGGGAGCGGCTACACCTTC. Protein: CATSRGRGSGYTF.

The V gene is TRBV18, the J gene TRBJ2-2; 9 bases agree with TRBD2. V shed 1 base, J shed 4 bases, and the junction held 4 bases outside the gene matches. The CDR3 loop spans 16 amino acids. From germline, CDR1 is KGHSH and CDR2 LQKENI. Here the CDR3 reads CASSPQAGGRTGELFF. The CDR3 nucleotides read TGTGCCAGCTCACCACAAGCGGGGGGACGCACCGGGGAGCTGTTTTTT.

This clone was found once. The chain joins TRBV7-3 to TRBJ1-1; 10 bases are a match to TRBD1. After removal of 5 bases from V and 8 bases from J, the junction contained 5 bases not matched to a gene. Germline V CDR1 and CDR2: SGHTA, FQGTGA. The CDR3 loop spans 13 amino acids. The CDR3 loop reads CASSRGQGTEAFF. The CDR3 DNA sequence: TGTGCCAGCAGCCGGGGACAGGGGACCGAAGCTTTCTTT.

V is TRBV29-1 and J is TRBJ1-1, with TRBD1 as a possible D gene (6 bases). CDR3 length equals 13 residues. Germline assignment: CDR1 SQVTM and CDR2 ANQGSEA. The V end lost 5 bases, the J end lost 1 base, and 11 bases lay between the germline ends. The CDR3 region has the DNA TGCAGCGTTTTTACCAGGGGGAACACTGAAGCTTTCTTT. Amino acid sequence: CSVFTRGNTEAFF.

This clone was seen more than once but under ten times. This chain joins TRBV18 and TRBJ1-5; no definite D call. Germline CDR1 KGHSH, CDR2 LQKENI. The CDR3 has 12 residues. Deletions cut 3 bases from V and 5 bases from J, with 5 bases between. The CDR3 bases are TGTGCCAGCTCACCGCCAGATCAGCCCCAGCATTTT. Translation: CASSPPDQPQHF.

The rearrangement links TRBV6-1 to TRBJ2-5; tentatively, D is TRBD1 (5 bases). Trimming took 8 bases from V and 4 from J, leaving 17 bases between them. The germline V gene encodes CDR1 MNHNS and CDR2 SASEGT. CDR3 length: 14 amino acids. The CDR3 DNA reads TGTGCCAGCTTGTTCGGTTCTAGGGGAGAGACCCAGTACTTC. Its translation: CASLFGSRGETQYF.

The V call is TRBV18, the J call TRBJ1-2; D perhaps matches TRBD1 (5 bases). CDR1 KGHSH and CDR2 LQKENI come from the germline V gene. There are 15 residues in the CDR3. V lost 5 bases and J 3 bases, leaving 16 bases between the germline ends. CDR3 loop: CASSVQADIDYGYTF. Here the CDR3 DNA reads TGTGCCAGCTCAGTCCAGGCGGACATTGACTATGGCTACACCTTC.

V usage is TRBV9 and J usage is TRBJ2-1, with 9 bases matching TRBD1. After removal of 4 bases from V and 3 bases from J, the junction contained 8 bases not matched to a gene. The length of the CDR3 is 16 residues. Germline V lookup: CDR1 SGDLS, CDR2 YYNGEE. The CDR3 region is CASSPLTGQGYNEQFF. DNA for the CDR3: TGTGCCAGCAGCCCCCTAACGGGACAGGGCTACAATGAGCAGTTCTTC.

The chain couples TRBV18 to TRBJ2-6, with TRBD1 matching 9 bases. J gave up 0 bases and V 6 bases, and 12 bases lay outside the gene matches. Germline-derived CDR1 and CDR2 are KGHSH and LQKENI. This CDR3 contains 19 residues. The CDR3: CASSATGGGFTSGANVLTF. The DNA for the CDR3 is TGTGCCAGCTCTGCTACAGGGGGCGGATTTACCTCTGGGGCCAACGTCCTGACTTTC.

The chain employs TRBV5-6 and TRBJ2-7; D is ambiguous. Trimming took off 0 bases at V and 5 bases at J, with 9 bases between the two ends. Germline V gene sequence: CDR1 SGHDT, CDR2 YYEEEE. The CDR3 runs 13 residues. In nucleotides, the CDR3 is TGTGCCAGCAGCTTGGCCCTAAGTCACGAGCAGTACTTC. Translating gives CASSLALSHEQYF.

This clone occurred once. DNA of the CDR3: TGCGCCAGCAGCCAAGATTTGGAGAGCGCTTTCTTT. Protein: CASSQDLESAFF. The rearrangement joins TRBV4-1 to TRBJ1-1; D remains unclear. Germline V gene sequence: CDR1 MGHRA, CDR2 YSYEKL. Trimming removed 0 bases from V and 11 bases from J, with 10 bases in between. The CDR3 loop spans 12 amino acids.

V is TRBV15 and J is TRBJ1-4, with D maybe TRBD1 (6 bases). The CDR3 contains 15 residues. The germline V and J ends were trimmed by 3 bases and 2 bases, with 10 bases remaining between them. The V gene's germline CDR1 is LNHNV and CDR2 YYDKDF (reference sequence). The CDR3 sequence is CATSSFTGTNEKLFF. The CDR3 region has the DNA TGTGCCACCAGCAGCTTTACAGGGACTAATGAAAAACTGTTTTTT.

The V and J genes are TRBV5-5 and TRBJ1-4, with TRBD1 identical over 7 bases. This CDR3 comprises 16 residues. The germline V gene encodes CDR1 SGHKS and CDR2 YYEKEE (reference sequence). The trim removed 4 bases at V and 3 bases at J, leaving 9 bases unmatched. The CDR3 sequence is CASSATGLGPNEKLFF. The CDR3 DNA reads TGTGCCAGCAGCGCGACAGGGTTAGGCCCTAATGAAAAACTGTTTTTT.

V gene TRBV6-5 combines with J gene TRBJ2-5; D gene ambiguous. The V gene's germline CDR1 is MNHEY and CDR2 SVGAGI. The germline V and J ends were trimmed by 6 bases and 3 bases, with 8 bases remaining between them. This CDR3 comprises 12 residues. Here the CDR3 DNA reads TGTGCCAGCAGGTCGGGTAAAGAGACCCAGTACTTC. Encoded protein: CASRSGKETQYF.

The CDR3 sequence is CASSSLASQETQYF. DNA of the CDR3: TGTGCCAGCAGTTCCCTAGCGTCCCAAGAGACCCAGTACTTC. This chain links TRBV6-5 with TRBJ2-5, with D possibly TRBD2 on 6 matching bases. This CDR3 is built from 14 residues. In germline, CDR1 is MNHEY, CDR2 SVGAGI. V lost 4 bases and J 1 base, leaving 10 bases between the germline ends.

The CDR3 nucleotides are TGTGCCAGCAGCGTAGATGAGATTGAAGCTTTCTTT. Amino acids: CASSVDEIEAFF. V usage is TRBV9 and J usage is TRBJ1-1; D unclear. In germline, CDR1 is SGDLS, CDR2 YYNGEE. The CDR3 has 12 residues. Trimming removed 0 bases from V and 7 bases from J, with 7 bases in between.

The chain carries TRBV9 and TRBJ2-2; TRBD1 matches 11 bases. J lost 10 bases, V lost 6 bases, and 8 bases had no gene match. Germline CDR1 is SGDLS and CDR2 is YYNGEE. The CDR3 has 14 residues. This chain's CDR3 is CASNRDRGEEELFF. CDR3 bases: TGTGCCAGCAATCGGGACAGGGGGGAAGAGGAGCTGTTTTTT.

The rearrangement joins TRBV7-9 to TRBJ2-7, with 8 bases that match TRBD1. CDR3 length: 14 residues. Germline V gene sequence: CDR1 SEHNR, CDR2 FQNEAQ (reference sequence). The V and J ends lost 5 bases and 2 bases, in that order; junction bases with no gene match: 5. For the CDR3, the DNA is TGTGCCAGCAGCCCCCTGGACAGGGCCTACGAGCAGTACTTC. Encoded protein: CASSPLDRAYEQYF.